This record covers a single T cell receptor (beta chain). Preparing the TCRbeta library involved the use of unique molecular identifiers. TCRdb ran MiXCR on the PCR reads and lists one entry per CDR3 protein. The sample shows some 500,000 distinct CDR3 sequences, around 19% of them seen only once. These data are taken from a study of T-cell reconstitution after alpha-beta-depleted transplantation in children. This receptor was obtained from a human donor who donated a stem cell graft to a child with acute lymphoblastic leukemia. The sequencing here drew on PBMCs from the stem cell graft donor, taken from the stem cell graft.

The CDR3 loop is CASSSFQPQHF. CDR3 nucleotides: TGTGCCAGCAGCTCGTTTCAGCCCCAGCATTTT. This chain uses TRBV11-2 with TRBJ1-5; D uncertain. With 4 bases removed from V and 6 bases from J, the gap between germline ends came to 4 bases. Per the germline V gene, CDR1 is SGHAT and CDR2 is FQNNGV. CDR3 length: 11 residues.